This TCR beta chain stems from a study of shared clonotypes between healthy human individuals. General study findings and limits: Blood was the only sampled material, and tissue repertoires likely differ.

The donors were all Caucasian adults (living in Nashville, Tennessee). Running of the assay took place at deep level. Sequencing used immunoSEQ multiplex PCR; TCRdb keeps in-frame clones, though not all of them. The data show about 490,000 clones, about 82% seen once. The CDR3 loop spans 13 amino acids. As for this clone: Its antigen is as yet unknown.

This TCR came from a woman aged 40 to 49 in good health. Some clones in this sample may be carry-over from other donors' samples. Source material: PBMCs. The rearrangement uses TRBV21-1 and TRBJ1-2; TRBD1 is the table's D call and was not checked against the DNA. TRBV21-1 is shown as a pseudogene. CDR3 in DNA: TGTGCCAGCAGCACCAGTTCATGGTATGGCTACACCTTC. Protein product: CASSTSSWYGYTF.